This T cell receptor (beta chain) was obtained from a study of cytomegalovirus exposure and HLA in healthy donors. This PCR relied on a set of 60 Vbeta primers and 13 Jbeta primers. Sequenced by immunoSEQ multiplex PCR; TCRdb stores in-frame clones only, minus some. The profile covers about 140,000 clones, with approximately 80% appearing a single time and roughly 4.7% taken by the ten largest. The CDR3 sequence is 15 residues long. V lost 5 bases, J lost 5 bases, and 18 bases lay in between. The germline V gene has CDR1 SGHTA and CDR2 FQGNSA. The chain has TRBV7-2 and TRBJ1-1; D perhaps matches TRBD1 (5 bases). This sequence was found in a male donor in good health and CMV-seronegative. What was sequenced was PBMCs. The CDR3 loop is CASSPLAGPETEAFF. The CDR3 DNA follows: TGTGCCAGCAGCCCTTTGGCAGGGCCGGAGACTGAAGCTTTCTTT.